This T cell receptor beta chain was sequenced in a study of graft-versus-host responses after intestinal transplantation. Study-wide context: All of the recipients had induction that used anti-thymocyte globulin, then tacrolimus and steroids for approximately 3 years.

In the case of this clone: What it binds is not known.

Assay used: immunoSEQ multiplex PCR; TCRdb lists only in-frame clones, some missing. The table lists tens of thousands of clones, 85% to 95% of them singletons. Sequencing used unstimulated CD8+ T cells sorted from spleen or lymph node cells, obtained before intestinal transplant. The receptor was derived from a human donor who received an intestinal transplant.

The CDR3 protein is CASSSGLYTDTQYF. CDR3 nucleotides: TGTGCCAGCAGTTCTGGACTATACACAGATACGCAGTATTTT. The V and J genes are TRBV27 and TRBJ2-3; tentative D call: TRBD2 (6 bases). CDR1 and CDR2 from the germline V gene are MNHEY and SMNVEV (reference sequence). The ends were cut back, 4 bases at V and 2 bases at J, with 10 bases in the middle. This CDR3 has 14 amino acids.